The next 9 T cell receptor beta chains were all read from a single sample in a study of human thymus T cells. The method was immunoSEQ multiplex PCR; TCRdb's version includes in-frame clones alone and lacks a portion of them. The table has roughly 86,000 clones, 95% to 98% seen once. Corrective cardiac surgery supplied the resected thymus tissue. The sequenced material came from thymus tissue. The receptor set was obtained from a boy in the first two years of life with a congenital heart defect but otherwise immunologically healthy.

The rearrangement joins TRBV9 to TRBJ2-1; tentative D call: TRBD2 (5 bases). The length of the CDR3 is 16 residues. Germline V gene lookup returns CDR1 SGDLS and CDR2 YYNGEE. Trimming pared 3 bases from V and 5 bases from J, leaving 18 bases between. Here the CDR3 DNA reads TGTGCCAGCAGCGGTGCTATGAGCGGAGATAACAATGAGCAGTTCTTC. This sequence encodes CASSGAMSGDNNEQFF.

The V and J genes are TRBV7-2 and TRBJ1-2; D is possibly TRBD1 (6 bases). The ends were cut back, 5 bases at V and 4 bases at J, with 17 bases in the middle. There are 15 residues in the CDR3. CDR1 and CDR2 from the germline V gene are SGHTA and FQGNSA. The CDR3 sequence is CASSPHRTAPYGYTF. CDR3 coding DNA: TGTGCCAGCAGCCCGCACCGGACAGCACCCTATGGCTACACCTTC.

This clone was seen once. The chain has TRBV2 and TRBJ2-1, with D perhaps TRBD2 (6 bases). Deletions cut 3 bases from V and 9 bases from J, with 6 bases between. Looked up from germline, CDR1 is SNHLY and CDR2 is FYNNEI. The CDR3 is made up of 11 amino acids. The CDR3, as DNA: TGTGCCAGCAGTGACGGGGGTGAGCAGTTCTTC. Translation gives CASSDGGEQFF.

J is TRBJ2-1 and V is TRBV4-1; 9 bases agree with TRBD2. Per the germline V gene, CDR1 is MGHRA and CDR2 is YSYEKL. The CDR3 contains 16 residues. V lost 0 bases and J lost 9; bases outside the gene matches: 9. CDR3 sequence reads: CASSQDLAGGPGEQFF. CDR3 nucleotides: TGCGCCAGCAGCCAAGATTTGGCGGGGGGGCCGGGTGAGCAGTTCTTC.

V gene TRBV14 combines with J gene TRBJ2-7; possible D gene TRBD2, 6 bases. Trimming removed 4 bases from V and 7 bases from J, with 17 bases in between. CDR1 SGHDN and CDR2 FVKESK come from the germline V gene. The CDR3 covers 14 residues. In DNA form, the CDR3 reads TGTGCCAGCAGCCCGAACGGGGGAGAGGGGGAGCAGTACTTC. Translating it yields CASSPNGGEGEQYF.

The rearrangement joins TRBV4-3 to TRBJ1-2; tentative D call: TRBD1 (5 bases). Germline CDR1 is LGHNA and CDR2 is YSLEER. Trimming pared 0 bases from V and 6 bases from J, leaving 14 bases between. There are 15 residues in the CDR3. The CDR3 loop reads CASSQDRRGWDGYTF. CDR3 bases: TGCGCCAGCAGCCAAGATAGGAGGGGTTGGGATGGCTACACCTTC.

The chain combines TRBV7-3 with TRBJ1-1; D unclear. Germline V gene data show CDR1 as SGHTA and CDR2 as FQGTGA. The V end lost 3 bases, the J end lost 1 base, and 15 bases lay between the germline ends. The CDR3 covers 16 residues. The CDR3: CASSFTVREANTEAFF. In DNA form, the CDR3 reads TGTGCCAGCAGCTTCACTGTGAGGGAGGCGAACACTGAAGCTTTCTTT.

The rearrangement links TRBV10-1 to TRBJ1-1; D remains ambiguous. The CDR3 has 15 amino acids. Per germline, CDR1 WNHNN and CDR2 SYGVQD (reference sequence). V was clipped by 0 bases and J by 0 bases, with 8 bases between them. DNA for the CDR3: TGCGCCAGCAGTGAGTCACGAGGATTGAACACTGAAGCTTTCTTT. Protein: CASSESRGLNTEAFF.

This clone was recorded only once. The CDR3 DNA reads as TGTGCCAGCAGTTTAAGCGCTCGGTCGACTGAAGCTTTCTTT. Amino acids: CASSLSARSTEAFF. The chain employs TRBV27 and TRBJ1-1, with unresolved D. The ends were cut back, 2 bases at V and 5 bases at J, with 12 bases in the middle. Germline CDR1 MNHEY, CDR2 SMNVEV (reference sequence). This CDR3 spans 14 amino acids.